The present T cell receptor beta chain was sequenced within a study of T cells after yellow fever vaccination. Overall study findings and caveats: Bulk-population clonotypes that are abundant could appear as contaminants in FACS-sorted repertoires. Clonotypes found in both CD4 and CD8 compartments made up a small share.

The CDR3 runs to 13 residues. From germline, CDR1 is SGHRS and CDR2 YFSETQ. V dropped 1 base and J dropped 6 bases, with 9 bases sitting between them. Researchers made TCR cDNA using 5'RACE template switching, and this step added a universal primer site and UMIs. From the 5' RACE reads, TCRdb called clonotypes with MiXCR, one entry per CDR3 protein. The table shows around 340,000 distinct CDR3 sequences, with roughly 9.4% occurring only once. Turning to this clonotype: What it binds is unknown. Just one base apart from a much larger clone, this may be a read error.

The TCR sequence derives from a man aged 18 to 35 who received the YFV17D yellow fever vaccine. The source material was PBMCs, sampled on the day of the first yellow fever vaccination. The chain joins TRBV5-1 to TRBJ2-3; D call uncertain. The DNA for the CDR3 is TGCGCCAGCAGCTTGTGGTCCCGGGATACGCAGTATTTT. Protein product: CASSLWSRDTQYF.